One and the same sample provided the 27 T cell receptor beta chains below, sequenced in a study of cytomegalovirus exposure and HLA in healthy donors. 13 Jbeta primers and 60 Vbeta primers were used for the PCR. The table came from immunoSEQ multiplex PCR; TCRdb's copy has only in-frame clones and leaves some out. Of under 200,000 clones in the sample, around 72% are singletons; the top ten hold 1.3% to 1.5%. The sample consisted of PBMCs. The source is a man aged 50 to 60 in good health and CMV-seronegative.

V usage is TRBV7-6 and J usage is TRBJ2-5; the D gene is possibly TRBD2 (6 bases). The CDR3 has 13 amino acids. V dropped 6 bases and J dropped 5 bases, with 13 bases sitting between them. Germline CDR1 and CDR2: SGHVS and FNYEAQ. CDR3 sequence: CASRRDSVETQYF. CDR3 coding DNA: TGTGCCAGCAGGCGGGACTCCGTGGAGACCCAGTACTTC.

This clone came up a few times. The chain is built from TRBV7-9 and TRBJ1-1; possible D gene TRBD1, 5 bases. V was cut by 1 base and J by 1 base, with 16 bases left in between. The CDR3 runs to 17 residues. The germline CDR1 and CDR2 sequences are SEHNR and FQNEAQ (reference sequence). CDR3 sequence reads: CASSLDLGLTANTEAFF. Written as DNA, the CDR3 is TGTGCCAGCAGCTTAGACCTGGGACTTACAGCGAACACTGAAGCTTTCTTT.

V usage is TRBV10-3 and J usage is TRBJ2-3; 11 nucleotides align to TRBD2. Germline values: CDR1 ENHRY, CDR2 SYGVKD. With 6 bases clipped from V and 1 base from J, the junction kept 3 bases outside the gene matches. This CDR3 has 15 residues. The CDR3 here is CAISLGLAGTDTQYF. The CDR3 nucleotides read TGTGCCATCAGCCTGGGACTAGCGGGCACAGATACGCAGTATTTT.

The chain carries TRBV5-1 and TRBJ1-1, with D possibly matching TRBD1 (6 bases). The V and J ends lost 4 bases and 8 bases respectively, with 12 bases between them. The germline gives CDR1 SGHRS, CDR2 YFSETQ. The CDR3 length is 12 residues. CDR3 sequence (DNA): TGCGCCAGCAGCGAATTCGGGACAGAAGCTTTCTTT. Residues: CASSEFGTEAFF.

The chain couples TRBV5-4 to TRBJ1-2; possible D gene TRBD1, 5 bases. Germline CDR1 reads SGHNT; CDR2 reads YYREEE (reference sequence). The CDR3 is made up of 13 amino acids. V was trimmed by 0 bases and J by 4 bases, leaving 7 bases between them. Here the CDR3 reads CASSLVQAYGYTF. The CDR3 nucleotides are TGTGCCAGCAGCTTGGTACAGGCCTATGGCTACACCTTC.

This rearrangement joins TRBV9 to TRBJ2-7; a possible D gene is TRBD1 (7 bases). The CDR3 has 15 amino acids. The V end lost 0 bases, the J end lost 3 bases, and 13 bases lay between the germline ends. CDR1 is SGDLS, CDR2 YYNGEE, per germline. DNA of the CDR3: TGTGCCAGCAGCGTAGGAGGGCAGGGGGGCTACGAGCAGTACTTC. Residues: CASSVGGQGGYEQYF.

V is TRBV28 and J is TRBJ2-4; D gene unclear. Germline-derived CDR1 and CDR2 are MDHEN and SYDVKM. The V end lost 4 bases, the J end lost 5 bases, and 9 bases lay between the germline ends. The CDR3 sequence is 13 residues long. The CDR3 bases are TGTGCCAGCAGTTCCGGGTCTCAAAACATTCAGTACTTC. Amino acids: CASSSGSQNIQYF.

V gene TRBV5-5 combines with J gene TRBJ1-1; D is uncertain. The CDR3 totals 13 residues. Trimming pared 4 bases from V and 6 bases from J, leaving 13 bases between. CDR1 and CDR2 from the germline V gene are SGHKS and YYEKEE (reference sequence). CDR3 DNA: TGTGCCAGCAGCACGCCGTTGGCGGCTGAAGCTTTCTTT. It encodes CASSTPLAAEAFF.

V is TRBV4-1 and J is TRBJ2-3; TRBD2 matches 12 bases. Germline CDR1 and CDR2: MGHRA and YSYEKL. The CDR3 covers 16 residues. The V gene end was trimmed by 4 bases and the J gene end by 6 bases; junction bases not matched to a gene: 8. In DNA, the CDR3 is TGCGCCAGCAGCCGATCTAGCGGGGGGGCTAGGGATACGCAGTATTTT. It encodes CASSRSSGGARDTQYF.

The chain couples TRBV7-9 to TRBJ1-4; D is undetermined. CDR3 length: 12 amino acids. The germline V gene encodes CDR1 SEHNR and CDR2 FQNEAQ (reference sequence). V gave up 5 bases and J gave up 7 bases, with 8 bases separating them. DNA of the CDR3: TGTGCCAGCAGCACCTCGAGTGAAAAACTGTTTTTT. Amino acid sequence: CASSTSSEKLFF.

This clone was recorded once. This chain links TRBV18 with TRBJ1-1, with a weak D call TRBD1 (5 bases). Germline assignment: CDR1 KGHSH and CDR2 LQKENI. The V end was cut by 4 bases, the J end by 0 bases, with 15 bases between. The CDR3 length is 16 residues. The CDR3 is CASSRDLATLNTEAFF. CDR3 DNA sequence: TGTGCCAGCTCACGGGACTTGGCTACCTTGAACACTGAAGCTTTCTTT.

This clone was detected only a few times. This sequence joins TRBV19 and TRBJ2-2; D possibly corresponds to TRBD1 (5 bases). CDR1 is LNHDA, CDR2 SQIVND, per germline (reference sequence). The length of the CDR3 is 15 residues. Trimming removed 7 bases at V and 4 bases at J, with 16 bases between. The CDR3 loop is CASTPDTSSTGELFF. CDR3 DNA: TGTGCCAGTACCCCGGACACTTCCAGCACCGGGGAGCTGTTTTTT.

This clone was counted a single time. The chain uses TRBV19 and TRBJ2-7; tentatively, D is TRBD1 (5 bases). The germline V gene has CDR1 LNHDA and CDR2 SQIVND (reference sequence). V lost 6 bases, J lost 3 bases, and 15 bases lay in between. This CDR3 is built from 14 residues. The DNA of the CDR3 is TGTGCCAGTAGCGCCCAGGGTTCTAACTACGAGCAGTACTTC. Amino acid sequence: CASSAQGSNYEQYF.

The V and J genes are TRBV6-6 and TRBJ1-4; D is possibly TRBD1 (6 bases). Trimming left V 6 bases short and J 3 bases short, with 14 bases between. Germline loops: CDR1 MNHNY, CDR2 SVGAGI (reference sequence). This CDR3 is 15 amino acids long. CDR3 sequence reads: CASRLLQGPNEKLFF. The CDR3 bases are TGTGCCAGCAGACTCCTACAGGGACCTAATGAAAAACTGTTTTTT.

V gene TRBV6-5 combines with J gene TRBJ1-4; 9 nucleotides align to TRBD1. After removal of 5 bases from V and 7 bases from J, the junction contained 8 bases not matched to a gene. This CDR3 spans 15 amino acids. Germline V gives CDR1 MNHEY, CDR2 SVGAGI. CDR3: CASSLYRGRSEKLFF. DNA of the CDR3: TGTGCCAGCAGTCTCTACAGGGGGCGGAGTGAAAAACTGTTTTTT.

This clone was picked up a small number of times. CDR3 nucleotides: TGTGCCAGCAGCTTAGCGGGGGGACGGGCCTACAATGAGCAGTTCTTC. It translates to CASSLAGGRAYNEQFF. The chain joins TRBV7-2 to TRBJ2-1, with a possible D match to TRBD2 (6 bases). CDR1 SGHTA and CDR2 FQGNSA come from the germline V gene. The CDR3 runs 16 residues. The V gene lost 0 bases and the J gene lost 2 bases, with 11 bases spanning the gap.

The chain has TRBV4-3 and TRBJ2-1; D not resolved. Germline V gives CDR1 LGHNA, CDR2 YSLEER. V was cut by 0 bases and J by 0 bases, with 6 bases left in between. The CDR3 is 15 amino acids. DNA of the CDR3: TGCGCCAGCAGCCAAGAGGCGGTCTCCTACAATGAGCAGTTCTTC. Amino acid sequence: CASSQEAVSYNEQFF.

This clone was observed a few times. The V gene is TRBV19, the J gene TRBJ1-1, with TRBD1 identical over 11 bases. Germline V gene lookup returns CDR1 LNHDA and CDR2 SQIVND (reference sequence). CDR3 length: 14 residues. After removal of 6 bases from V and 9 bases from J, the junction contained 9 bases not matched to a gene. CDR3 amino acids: CASRPPGTGGKAFF. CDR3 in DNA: TGTGCCAGTAGGCCTCCGGGGACAGGGGGAAAAGCTTTCTTT.

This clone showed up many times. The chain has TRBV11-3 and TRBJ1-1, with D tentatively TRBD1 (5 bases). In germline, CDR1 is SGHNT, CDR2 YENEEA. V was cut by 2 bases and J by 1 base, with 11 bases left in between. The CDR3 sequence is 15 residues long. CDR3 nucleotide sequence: TGTGCCAGCAGCTTATACCACGGACAGAACACTGAAGCTTTCTTT. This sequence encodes CASSLYHGQNTEAFF.

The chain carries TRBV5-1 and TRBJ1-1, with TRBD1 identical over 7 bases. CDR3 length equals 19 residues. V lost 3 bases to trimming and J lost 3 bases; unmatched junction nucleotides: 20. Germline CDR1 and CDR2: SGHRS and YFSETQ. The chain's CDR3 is CASSSNFRETGPRYTEAFF. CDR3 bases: TGCGCCAGCAGCTCGAACTTCCGAGAGACAGGGCCGAGGTACACTGAAGCTTTCTTT.

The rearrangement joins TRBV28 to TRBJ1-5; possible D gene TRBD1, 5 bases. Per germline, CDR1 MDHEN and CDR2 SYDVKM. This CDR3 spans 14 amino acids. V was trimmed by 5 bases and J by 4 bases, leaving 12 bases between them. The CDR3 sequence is CASSPGQRNQPQHF. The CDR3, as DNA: TGTGCCAGCAGTCCTGGACAAAGGAATCAGCCCCAGCATTTT. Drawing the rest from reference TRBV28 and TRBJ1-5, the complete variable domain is DVKVTQSSRYLVKRTGEKVFLECVQDMDHENMFWYRQDPGLGLRLIYFSYDVKMKEKGDIPEGYSVSREKKERFSLILESASTNQTSMYLCASSPGQRNQPQHFGDGTRLSIL.

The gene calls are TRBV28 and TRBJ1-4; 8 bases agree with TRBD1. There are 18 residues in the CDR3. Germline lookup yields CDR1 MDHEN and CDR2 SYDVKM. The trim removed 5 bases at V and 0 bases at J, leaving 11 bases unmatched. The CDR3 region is CASSPIQGASPTNEKLFF. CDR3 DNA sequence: TGTGCCAGCAGTCCAATCCAGGGGGCCAGTCCAACTAATGAAAAACTGTTTTTT.

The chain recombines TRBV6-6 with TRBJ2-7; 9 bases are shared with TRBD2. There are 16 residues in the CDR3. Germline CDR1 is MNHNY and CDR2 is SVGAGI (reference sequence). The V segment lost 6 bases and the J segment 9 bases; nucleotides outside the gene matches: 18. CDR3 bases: TGTGCCAGCAGCGTAGCGGGGGCCCCCTTGGCGTATTGGCAGTACTTC. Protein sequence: CASSVAGAPLAYWQYF.

The CDR3: CASSLALTDAYEQYF. The DNA of the CDR3 is TGTGCCAGCAGCTTAGCCCTGACAGACGCCTACGAGCAGTACTTC. V and J are TRBV7-8 and TRBJ2-5; tentative D call: TRBD1 (5 bases). The DNA end is a closer match to TRBJ2-7, so the J assignment may be wrong. In germline, CDR1 is SGHVS, CDR2 FQNEAQ. This CDR3 contains 15 residues.

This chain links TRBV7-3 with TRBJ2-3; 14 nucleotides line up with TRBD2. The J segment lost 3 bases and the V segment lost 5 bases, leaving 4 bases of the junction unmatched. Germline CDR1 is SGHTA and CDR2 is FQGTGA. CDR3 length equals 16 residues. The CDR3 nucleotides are TGTGCCAGCAGCCCCGGACTAGCGGGGGGAACAGATACGCAGTATTTT. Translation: CASSPGLAGGTDTQYF.

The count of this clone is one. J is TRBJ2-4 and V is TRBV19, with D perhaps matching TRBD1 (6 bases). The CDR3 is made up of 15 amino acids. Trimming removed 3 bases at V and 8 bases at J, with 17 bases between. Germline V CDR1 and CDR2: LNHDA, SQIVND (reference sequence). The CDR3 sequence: CASSMYSGRGDIQYF. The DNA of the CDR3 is TGTGCCAGTAGTATGTATTCAGGCAGGGGTGACATTCAGTACTTC.

CDR3 nucleotide sequence: TGCGCCAGCAGTGAGCCGTCTTACAATGAGCAGTTCTTC. Its protein is CASSEPSYNEQFF. This sequence joins TRBV10-1 and TRBJ2-1; D gene ambiguous. The CDR3 consists of 13 residues. Trimming took 2 bases from V and 4 from J, leaving 6 bases between them. CDR1 and CDR2 from the germline V gene are WNHNN and SYGVQD (reference sequence).